One TCR beta chain is described in this entry. What it recognizes is unknown. This sample was included in a study of PD-1 blockade in classical Hodgkin lymphoma. Study findings and constraints: Nothing has yet pinned down what causes the repertoire differences, possibly disease activity or prior therapy. The study reported lower baseline TCR diversity in newly diagnosed patients than in healthy donors.

Some clones are missing from TCRdb's copy, which holds only in-frame ones; the method was immunoSEQ multiplex PCR. The table shows some 5,400 clones, with approximately 87% occurring only once. As to time point: newly diagnosed, previously untreated cHL patient sample. Magnetic depletion of non-target cells from thawed PBMCs yielded purified CD8+ T cells. Newly diagnosed, untreated classical Hodgkin lymphoma PBMCs provided comparison. The TCR originated in a human donor with classical Hodgkin lymphoma. The sequencing sample was made of CD8+ T cells from blood.

This CDR3 is CASSIVGAVNTEAFF. For the CDR3, the DNA is TGTGCCAGTAGTATAGTCGGGGCAGTGAACACTGAAGCTTTCTTT. This chain joins TRBV19 and TRBJ1-1; D is perhaps TRBD1 (5 bases). Germline loops: CDR1 LNHDA, CDR2 SQIVND (reference sequence). Trimming cost V 1 base and J 0 bases, with 9 bases left between them. This CDR3 has 15 residues.